The T cell receptor beta chain under discussion was sequenced for a study of shared clonotypes between healthy human individuals. This clone was recorded once. Antigen: not known. This CDR3 is built from 13 residues. Germline loops: CDR1 SEHNR, CDR2 FQNEAQ (reference sequence). The germline V and J ends were trimmed by 1 base and 6 bases, with 9 bases remaining between them. Profiling relied on immunoSEQ multiplex PCR, and the TCRdb table lists in-frame clones only, not all of them. The repertoire consists of about 2.4 million clones, with roughly nine tenths occurring once and the leading ten covering about 0.13%. Overall study results and limits: Relative to their counterparts shared across all four donors, non-shared clonotypes exhibited diminished generation probabilities. The expectation was that sequencing depth would affect clonotype sharing among donors. Only blood was sampled, and tissue TCR repertoires likely differ from blood ones.

The source material was naive CD4+ T cells sorted from blood. Documented subset: CD45RA+ positively selected. The chain links TRBV7-9 to TRBJ1-2; D unclear. This clonotype was obtained from a man between 18 and 35 years old in good health. The CDR3: CASSLGESDGYTF. The DNA of the CDR3 is TGTGCCAGCAGCTTAGGGGAGTCGGATGGCTACACCTTC.